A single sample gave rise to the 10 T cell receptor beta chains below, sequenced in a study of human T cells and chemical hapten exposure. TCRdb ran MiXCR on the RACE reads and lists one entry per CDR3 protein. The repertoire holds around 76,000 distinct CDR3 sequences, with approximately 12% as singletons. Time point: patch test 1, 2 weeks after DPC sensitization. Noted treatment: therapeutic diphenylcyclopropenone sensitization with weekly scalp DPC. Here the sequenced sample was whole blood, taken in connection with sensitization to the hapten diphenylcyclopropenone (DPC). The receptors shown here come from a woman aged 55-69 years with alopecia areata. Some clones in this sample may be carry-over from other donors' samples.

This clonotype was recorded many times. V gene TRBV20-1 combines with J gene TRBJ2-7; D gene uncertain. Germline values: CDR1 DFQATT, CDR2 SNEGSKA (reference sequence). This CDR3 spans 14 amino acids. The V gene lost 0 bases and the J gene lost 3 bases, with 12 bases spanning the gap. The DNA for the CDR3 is TGCAGTGCTAGAGATCCCTGGACCGGCTACGAGCAGTACTTC. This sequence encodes CSARDPWTGYEQYF.

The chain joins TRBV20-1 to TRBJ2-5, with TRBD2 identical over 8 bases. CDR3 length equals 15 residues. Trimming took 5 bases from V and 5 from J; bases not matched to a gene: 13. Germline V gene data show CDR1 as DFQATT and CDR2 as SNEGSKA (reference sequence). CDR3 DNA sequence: TGCAGTGCTTCAGGACGGACTAGCCGGGCGGAGACCCAGTACTTC. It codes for CSASGRTSRAETQYF.

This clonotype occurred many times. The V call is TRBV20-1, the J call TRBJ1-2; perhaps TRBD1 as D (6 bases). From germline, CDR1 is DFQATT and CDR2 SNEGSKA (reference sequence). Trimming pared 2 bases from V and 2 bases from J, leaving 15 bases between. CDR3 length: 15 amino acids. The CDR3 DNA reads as TGCAGTGCTAGAAGGCAGGGGTCACGGAACTATGGCTACACCTTC. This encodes CSARRQGSRNYGYTF.

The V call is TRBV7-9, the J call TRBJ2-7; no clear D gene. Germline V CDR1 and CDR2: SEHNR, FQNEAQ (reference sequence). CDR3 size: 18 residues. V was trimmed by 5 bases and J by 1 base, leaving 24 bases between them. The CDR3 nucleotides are TGTGCCAGCAGCCCCGATGTGATGACCGACGATGGGTCCTACGAGCAGTACTTC. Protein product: CASSPDVMTDDGSYEQYF.

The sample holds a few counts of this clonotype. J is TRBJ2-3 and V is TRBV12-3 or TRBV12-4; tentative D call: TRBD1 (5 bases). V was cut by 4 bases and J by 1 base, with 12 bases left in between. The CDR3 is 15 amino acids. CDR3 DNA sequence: TGTGCCAGCAGTTATCGTATAGGGGGCACAGATACGCAGTATTTT. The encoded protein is CASSYRIGGTDTQYF.

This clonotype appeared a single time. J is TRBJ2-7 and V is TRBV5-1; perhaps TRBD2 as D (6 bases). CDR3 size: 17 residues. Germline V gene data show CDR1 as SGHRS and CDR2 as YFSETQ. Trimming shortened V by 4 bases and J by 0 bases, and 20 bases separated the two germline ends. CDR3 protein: CASSPTPSGSSSYEQYF. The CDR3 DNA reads TGCGCCAGCAGCCCCACCCCGAGCGGGTCAAGCTCCTACGAGCAGTACTTC.

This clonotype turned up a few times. This CDR3 reads CASSTQGYGTEAFF. CDR3 nucleotides: TGTGCCAGCAGCACCCAGGGGTATGGCACTGAAGCTTTCTTT. This chain connects TRBV11-2 to TRBJ1-1, with D possibly TRBD1 on 6 matching bases. The CDR3 contains 14 residues. The V gene's germline CDR1 is SGHAT and CDR2 FQNNGV. Trimming removed 5 bases from V and 4 bases from J, with 14 bases in between.

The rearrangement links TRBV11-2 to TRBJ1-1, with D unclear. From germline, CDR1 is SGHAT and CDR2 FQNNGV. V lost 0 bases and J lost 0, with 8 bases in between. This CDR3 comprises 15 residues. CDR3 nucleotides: TGTGCCAGCAGCTTAGATGCCGGGATGAACACTGAAGCTTTCTTT. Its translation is CASSLDAGMNTEAFF. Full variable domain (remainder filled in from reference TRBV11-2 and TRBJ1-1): EAGVAQSPRYKIIEKRQSVAFWCNPISGHATLYWYQQILGQGPKLLIQFQNNGVVDDSQLPKDRFSAERLKGVDSTLKIQPAKLEDSAVYLCASSLDAGMNTEAFFGQGTRLTVV.

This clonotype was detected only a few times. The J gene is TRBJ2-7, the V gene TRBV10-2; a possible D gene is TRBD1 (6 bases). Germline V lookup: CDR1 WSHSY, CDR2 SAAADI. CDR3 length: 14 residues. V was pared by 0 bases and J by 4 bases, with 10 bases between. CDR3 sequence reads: CASSESQGWYEQYF. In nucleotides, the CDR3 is TGCGCCAGCAGTGAGTCACAGGGTTGGTACGAGCAGTACTTC.

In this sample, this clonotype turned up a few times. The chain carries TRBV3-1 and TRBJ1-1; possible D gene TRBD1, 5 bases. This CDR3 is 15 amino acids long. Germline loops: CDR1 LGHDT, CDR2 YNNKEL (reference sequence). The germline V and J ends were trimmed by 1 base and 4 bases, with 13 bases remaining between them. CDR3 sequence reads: CASSQGQGWGTEAFF. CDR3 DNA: TGTGCCAGCAGCCAAGGTCAGGGATGGGGCACTGAAGCTTTCTTT.